The 9 T cell receptor beta chains given below trace back to one sample, sequenced in a study of blood T cell repertoires in COVID-19. TCRdb keeps only in-frame clones here, not all; method: immunoSEQ multiplex PCR. Among tens of thousands of clones listed, 82% were seen once. Sequences were obtained from peripheral blood. The receptors originated from a human donor in a cohort sampled during active COVID-19.

The chain recombines TRBV19 with TRBJ1-5, with 8 bases fitting TRBD1. The germline CDR1 and CDR2 sequences are LNHDA and SQIVND (reference sequence). This CDR3 has 20 residues. J lost 2 bases, V lost 4 bases, and 19 bases had no gene match. CDR3 DNA sequence: TGTGCCAGTAGTAAAGCCCCGGGACAGGCTGGGGGTTTCGGCAATCAGCCCCAGCATTTT. As protein: CASSKAPGQAGGFGNQPQHF.

The gene calls are TRBV30 and TRBJ1-1, with D possibly matching TRBD1 (6 bases). The CDR3 loop spans 14 amino acids. The V end was cut by 4 bases, the J end by 0 bases, with 12 bases between. CDR1 is GTSNPN, CDR2 SVGIG, per germline (reference sequence). The CDR3 reads CAWTQDSMNTEAFF. Written as DNA, the CDR3 is TGTGCCTGGACCCAGGACAGCATGAACACTGAAGCTTTCTTT.

This chain links TRBV7-3 with TRBJ2-1; 8 bases fit TRBD2. CDR3 size: 15 residues. Trimming took 3 bases from V and 6 from J; bases not matched to a gene: 7. CDR1 and CDR2 from the germline V gene are SGHTA and FQGTGA. CDR3 bases: TGTGCCAGCAGCTTTCAGGGCGGGAGGCGCAATGAGCAGTTCTTC. Encoded protein: CASSFQGGRRNEQFF.

This chain uses TRBV5-1 with TRBJ2-3; 13 bases are a match to TRBD2. Trimming took 1 base from V and 5 from J; bases not matched to a gene: 4. This CDR3 comprises 16 residues. CDR1 is SGHRS, CDR2 YFSETQ, per germline. CDR3 sequence: CASSLTSGGAGDTQYF. The CDR3 bases are TGCGCCAGCAGCTTGACTAGCGGGGGGGCTGGAGATACGCAGTATTTT.

The chain is built from TRBV2 and TRBJ2-6; D uncertain. Trimming pared 3 bases from V and 1 base from J, leaving 7 bases between. The CDR3 has 15 residues. From germline, CDR1 is SNHLY and CDR2 FYNNEI. The CDR3 region has the DNA TGTGCCAGCAGTGAGGCACCATCTGGGGCCAACGTCCTGACTTTC. This sequence encodes CASSEAPSGANVLTF. The complete variable domain, with remaining parts taken from reference TRBV2 and TRBJ2-6, reads EPEVTQTPSHQVTQMGQEVILRCVPISNHLYFYWYRQILGQKVEFLVSFYNNEISEKSEIFDDQFSVERPDGSNFTLKIRSTKLEDSAMYFCASSEAPSGANVLTFGAGSRLTVL.

A word on this clone: Within the sample, other DNA sequences also encode this same CDR3. The gene calls are TRBV18 and TRBJ1-1, with TRBD1 matching 7 bases. V was clipped by 3 bases and J by 1 base; unmatched bases: 2. The CDR3 extends over 14 amino acids. Looked up from germline, CDR1 is KGHSH and CDR2 is LQKENI. The CDR3 region has the DNA TGTGCCAGCTCACCGAGGACAGGGAACACTGAAGCTTTCTTT. This gives the protein CASSPRTGNTEAFF.

The V gene is TRBV23-1, the J gene TRBJ2-1; the match to TRBD1 covers 8 bases. TRBV23-1 is sorted into the ORF group, with uncertain function. The J segment lost 7 bases and the V segment lost 3 bases, leaving 8 bases of the junction unmatched. This CDR3 region has 15 residues. The CDR3 DNA sequence: TGCGCCAGCAGTCAGACTCCGGGACAGGATAATGAGCAGTTCTTC. It translates to CASSQTPGQDNEQFF.

The chain links TRBV4-1 to TRBJ2-5; 8 bases match TRBD2. The CDR3 extends over 15 amino acids. Germline V gene data show CDR1 as MGHRA and CDR2 as YSYEKL. Germline trimming cut 4 bases from V and 5 bases from J; bases unmatched to any gene: 9. CDR3 sequence (DNA): TGCGCCAGCAGCCCCCAGGAGACGGGAGGGGAGACCCAGTACTTC. This codes for CASSPQETGGETQYF.

The V call is TRBV2, the J call TRBJ2-3; D is unclear. Germline V lookup: CDR1 SNHLY, CDR2 FYNNEI. The length of the CDR3 is 13 residues. The ends were cut back, 2 bases at V and 2 bases at J, with 5 bases in the middle. CDR3 coding DNA: TGTGCCAGCAGTGAAATAGTCACAGATACGCAGTATTTT. This gives the protein CASSEIVTDTQYF.